This TCR beta chain was identified during a study of blood T cell repertoires in COVID-19. V lost 4 bases and J lost 6, with 12 bases in between. This CDR3 has 14 residues. The germline CDR1 and CDR2 sequences are SNHLY and FYNNEI. Grouping used clinical history reported by participants in a survey and questionnaire. Each recovered donor of Cohort 3 presented with two negative PCRs, clearance, or symptom resolution. Clones were read by immunoSEQ multiplex PCR, and TCRdb kept only the in-frame ones, dropping some. This sample has about 380,000 clones; roughly 91% occur once, and the top ten carry more than 1%.

The rearrangement joins TRBV2 to TRBJ2-2; D unresolved. What was sequenced was PBMCs or T cells enriched from blood (not recorded which). The TCR originated in a woman in her late teens or twenties who had recovered from COVID-19. The CDR3 region is CASSVSDAPGELFF. CDR3 nucleotides: TGTGCCAGCAGTGTCAGCGATGCACCCGGGGAGCTGTTTTTT.